This is a list of T cell receptor beta chains from one sample in a study of CD8 T cells in Susac syndrome. TCRdb processed the immunoSEQ multiplex PCR reads anew with MiXCR; each CDR3 protein has one entry. The table shows roughly 160,000 distinct CDR3 sequences, with 95% to 97% occurring only once. Material: CD4+ T cells from PBMCs. The receptor source for this set is a human donor with Susac syndrome. The CDR3 runs from the conserved cysteine through the conserved F or W. A D gene is named only where the DNA matches it firmly. Clone size appears in some rows only: once, few, many, or a class for an expanded clone.

CDR3 | DNA | V | D | J | size
CASSYSPSGSLNEQFF | TGTGCCAGCAGTTACTCGCCTAGCGGGAGCCTCAATGAGCAGTTCTTC | TRBV6-6 | TRBD2 | TRBJ2-1 | once
CASSLVGGRNRNQPQHF | TGTGCCAGCAGCTTAGTTGGTGGCCGAAATAGAAATCAGCCCCAGCATTTT | TRBV7-9 | - | TRBJ1-5 | -
CASSSLAAKNIQYF | TGTGCCAGCAGCTCACTAGCGGCCAAAAACATTCAGTACTTC | TRBV11-2 | TRBD2 | TRBJ2-4 | once
CASSLEAADYEQYF | TGCGCCAGCAGCTTGGAGGCAGCCGACTACGAGCAGTACTTC | TRBV5-1 | - | TRBJ2-7 | -
CASSLDGVETQYF | TGTGCCAGCAGCTTGGACGGGGTAGAGACCCAGTACTTC | TRBV5-4 | - | TRBJ2-5 | -
CASRPNSGNTIYF | TGCGCCAGCCGACCAAACTCTGGAAACACCATATATTTT | TRBV5-1 | - | TRBJ1-3 | -
CASSDVVVSTEAFF | TGTGCCAGCAGCGATGTTGTAGTGAGCACTGAAGCTTTCTTT | TRBV28 | - | TRBJ1-1 | -
CASSDSGRESTEAFF | TGCGCCAGCAGCGATTCGGGCAGGGAGAGCACTGAAGCTTTCTTT | TRBV4-1 | - | TRBJ1-1 | -
CASSFGADTEAFF | TGTGCCAGCAGCTTCGGAGCCGACACTGAAGCTTTCTTT | TRBV5-6 | - | TRBJ1-1 | -
CSALPGQKETQYF | TGCAGTGCACTCCCGGGACAGAAGGAGACCCAGTACTTC | TRBV20-1 | TRBD1 | TRBJ2-5 | -
CATSSRGGTQETQYF | TGTGCCACCAGCTCCAGGGGGGGGACGCAAGAGACCCAGTACTTC | TRBV15 | - | TRBJ2-5 | -
CAWSVLGATGEGYTF | TGTGCCTGGAGTGTACTCGGGGCAACAGGAGAAGGCTACACCTTC | TRBV30 | - | TRBJ1-2 | -
CASRTRGFNQPQHF | TGTGCCAGCAGGACCAGGGGTTTCAATCAGCCCCAGCATTTT | TRBV12-3/TRBV12-4 | - | TRBJ1-5 | -
CASSYQTGGTYEQYF | TGTGCCAGCAGTTATCAGACAGGGGGGACCTACGAGCAGTACTTC | TRBV13 | TRBD1 | TRBJ2-7 | -
CASSVDMTGGYTF | TGTGCCAGCAGCGTAGACATGACAGGGGGCTACACCTTC | TRBV9 | TRBD1 | TRBJ1-2 | -
CATSGKRAYNEQFF | TGTGCCACCAGTGGTAAGAGGGCGTACAATGAGCAGTTCTTC | TRBV24-1 | - | TRBJ2-1 | -
CASSQDLGTLHYNEQFF | TGTGCCAGCAGCCAAGATTTGGGCACCCTCCACTACAATGAGCAGTTCTTC | TRBV4-2 | - | TRBJ2-1 | -
CATSVSGNYGYTF | TGTGCCACCAGTGTTTCCGGGAACTATGGCTACACCTTC | TRBV24-1 | - | TRBJ1-2 | -
CSGNRDPTGELFF | TGCAGCGGTAACAGGGATCCCACCGGGGAGCTGTTTTTT | TRBV29-1 | - | TRBJ2-2 | -
CASSQVRGPTDTQYF | TGTGCCAGCAGCCAAGTCCGTGGACCCACAGATACGCAGTATTTT | TRBV4-2 | - | TRBJ2-3 | -
CSVAEGAWGTEAFF | TGCAGCGTCGCGGAGGGAGCTTGGGGCACTGAAGCTTTCTTT | TRBV29-1 | - | TRBJ1-1 | -
CASSIRRADRGSGEAFF | TGTGCCAGTAGTATAAGGCGCGCGGACAGGGGATCGGGTGAAGCTTTCTTT | TRBV19 | TRBD1 | TRBJ1-1 | once
CASSEELAGYYNEQFF | TGTGCCAGCAGTGAAGAACTAGCGGGCTATTACAATGAGCAGTTCTTC | TRBV25-1 | TRBD2 | TRBJ2-1 | -
CASSKGGLAGDYEQYF | TGTGCCAGCAGCAAGGGGGGACTAGCGGGAGACTACGAGCAGTACTTC | TRBV21-1 | - | TRBJ2-7 | -
CATSRGIALSYEQYF | TGTGCCACCAGCAGAGGAATAGCGCTCTCCTACGAGCAGTACTTC | TRBV15 | - | TRBJ2-7 | -
CASSPGLAGVTDTQYF | TGCGCCAGCAGCCCGGGACTAGCGGGAGTAACAGATACGCAGTATTTT | TRBV5-1 | TRBD2 | TRBJ2-3 | once
CASSSQGRTTEAFF | TGTGCCAGCAGTTCTCAGGGGAGGACTACTGAAGCTTTCTTT | TRBV7-9 | - | TRBJ1-1 | -
CASSPTGTPSYNEQFF | TGTGCCAGCAGCCCTACGGGGACGCCCTCCTACAATGAGCAGTTCTTC | TRBV7-9 | - | TRBJ2-1 | -
CASTVGQGLGETQYF | TGTGCCAGCACCGTGGGACAGGGGCTTGGGGAGACCCAGTACTTC | TRBV3-1 | TRBD1 | TRBJ2-5 | -
CSVVGGTDTQYF | TGCAGCGTTGTGGGCGGCACAGATACGCAGTATTTT | TRBV29-1 | - | TRBJ2-3 | -
CASSYSQGVGEWYGYTF | TGTGCCAGCAGTTACTCACAGGGGGTAGGGGAGTGGTATGGCTACACCTTC | TRBV6-5 | TRBD1 | TRBJ1-2 | -
CASSSNRGDYGYTF | TGTGCCAGCAGCTCAAACAGGGGGGACTATGGCTACACCTTC | TRBV5-4 | TRBD1 | TRBJ1-2 | -
CASSSKTGRLAGDNEQFF | TGTGCCAGCAGCTCTAAAACCGGGAGACTAGCGGGGGACAATGAGCAGTTCTTC | TRBV7-9 | TRBD2 | TRBJ2-1 | -
CSVSDGYTF | TGCAGCGTCTCAGATGGCTACACCTTC | TRBV29-1 | - | TRBJ1-2 | -
CASSPTRGSTEAFF | TGTGCCAGCTCACCAACGAGGGGATCCACTGAAGCTTTCTTT | TRBV18 | - | TRBJ1-1 | -
CSVTGTGAETQYF | TGCAGCGTAACCGGGACAGGGGCAGAGACCCAGTACTTC | TRBV29-1 | TRBD1 | TRBJ2-5 | -
CSAGISGNTIYF | TGCAGCGCTGGGATCTCTGGAAACACCATATATTTT | TRBV29-1 | - | TRBJ1-3 | once
CATSSGRVPDTQYF | TGTGCCACCAGTAGCGGGAGGGTCCCAGATACGCAGTATTTT | TRBV24-1 | TRBD2 | TRBJ2-3 | -
CASTNINEQFF | TGTGCCAGCACCAACATAAATGAGCAGTTCTTC | TRBV28 | - | TRBJ2-1 | -
CAWSAPPGNEQYF | TGTGCCTGGAGTGCCCCCCCCGGGAACGAGCAGTACTTC | TRBV30 | - | TRBJ2-7 | once
CASSPVDRVAHSSPLHF | TGTGCCAGCTCACCTGTTGACAGGGTAGCCCACTCGTCACCCCTCCACTTT | TRBV18 | TRBD1 | TRBJ1-6 | -
CASSPLLLVYEQYF | TGTGCCAGCAGCCCGCTCTTACTAGTCTACGAGCAGTACTTC | TRBV3-1 | - | TRBJ2-7 | -